The source of this T cell receptor beta chain is a study of human T cells and chemical hapten exposure. Study details: The cohort included alopecia areata under or over 50% scalp, totalis and universalis.

MiXCR was run by TCRdb on the RACE reads, yielding one entry per CDR3 protein. The sample records about 94,000 distinct CDR3 sequences, 9.3% being singletons. Time point meaning: patch test 2, 6 weeks after DPC sensitization. Treatment indicated: therapeutic diphenylcyclopropenone sensitization with weekly scalp DPC. This specimen was whole blood, taken in connection with sensitization to the hapten diphenylcyclopropenone (DPC). The origin of this receptor is a woman between 40 and 50 years old with alopecia areata. Some clones in this sample may be carry-over from other donors' samples.

The CDR3 protein is CRLKVANEQFF. The CDR3 DNA reads TGCAGGCTTAAGGTGGCAAATGAGCAGTTCTTC. The V call is TRBV20-1, the J call TRBJ2-1; no clear D gene. The CDR3 consists of 11 residues. CDR1 is DFQATT, CDR2 SNEGSKA, per germline (reference sequence).